Listed here is a single T cell receptor beta chain. Recruitment covered roughly 24 US areas and drew participants whose ages spanned about 18 to 90 years. TCRdb's table, derived via immunoSEQ multiplex PCR, lists solely in-frame clones and lacks some. This sample has around 140,000 clones, with about 90% found just once. The sample is drawn from a study of blood T cell repertoires in COVID-19. Background on the study: Sources were T cells, B-cell-depleted T cells, or PBMCs; the material itself was cDNA or gDNA.

The germline CDR1 and CDR2 sequences are MNHEY and SVGAGI. The CDR3 runs 14 residues. V gave up 7 bases and J gave up 7 bases, with 16 bases separating them. This chain joins TRBV6-5 and TRBJ2-2; D is perhaps TRBD1 (6 bases). Sequencing was done on a sample of PBMCs or T cells enriched from blood (not recorded which). The TCR sequence derives from a woman in her 40s who had been exposed to COVID-19. For the CDR3, the DNA is TGTGCCAGCATCCGGGACAATTCGGTCGGGGAGCTGTTTTTT. Amino acid sequence: CASIRDNSVGELFF.